Below, 26 T cell receptor beta chains from the same sample are listed, as sequenced in a study of blood T cells in healthy people across ages. With a J-beta primer mix and a sample-barcoded 5' primer, a second PCR ran about 7 to 12 cycles. One entry per CDR3 protein results from TCRdb running MiXCR on the 5' RACE reads. The sample lists approximately 670,000 distinct CDR3 sequences; around two fifths were seen once. The source material was blood. These receptors were collected from a man older than 75 in good health.

V is TRBV6-6 and J is TRBJ2-7, with 7 bases that match TRBD1. V shed 3 bases and J 7 bases; nucleotides not matched to a gene: 12. The CDR3 length is 15 residues. Germline values: CDR1 MNHNY, CDR2 SVGAGI (reference sequence). Here the CDR3 DNA reads TGTGCCAGCAGTTATGTATGGACAGGCGGAAATGAGCAGTACTTC. Its translation is CASSYVWTGGNEQYF.

The chain combines TRBV11-2 with TRBJ1-6; D gene ambiguous. CDR3 length: 17 amino acids. Trimming took off 1 base at V and 0 bases at J, with 10 bases between the two ends. Germline CDR1 is SGHAT and CDR2 is FQNNGV. The CDR3 spells CASSLVSVSSYNSPLHF. The CDR3 DNA follows: TGTGCCAGCAGCTTAGTTTCTGTTAGCTCCTATAATTCACCCCTCCACTTT.

This clonotype was detected a few times. This chain uses TRBV11-2 with TRBJ2-3; D assignment may be TRBD1 or TRBD2 (5 bases each). CDR3 length equals 15 residues. Germline CDR1 is SGHAT and CDR2 is FQNNGV. V was clipped by 4 bases and J by 3 bases, with 14 bases between them. The CDR3 here is CASSSRRDRTDTQYF. In DNA, the CDR3 is TGTGCCAGCAGCTCACGCCGGGACCGGACAGATACGCAGTATTTT.

V and J are TRBV6-2 or TRBV6-3 and TRBJ2-3, with 13 positions matching TRBD2. CDR1 is MNHEY, CDR2 SVGEGT, per germline. This CDR3 is 17 amino acids long. After removal of 5 bases from V and 6 bases from J, the junction contained 11 bases not matched to a gene. The CDR3 loop is CASSPTSGGAVMDTQYF. The CDR3 bases are TGTGCCAGCAGTCCCACTAGCGGGGGGGCCGTGATGGATACGCAGTATTTT.

On this clonotype: At one end, the junction sequence differs from germline, possibly due to a read error. The rearrangement joins TRBV20-1 to TRBJ2-5, with D tentatively TRBD2 (5 bases). CDR1 DFQATT and CDR2 SNEGSKA come from the germline V gene (reference sequence). CDR3 length: 15 residues. CDR3: CGARDLRSGHYDQYF. CDR3 in DNA: TGCGGTGCTAGAGATCTCCGCAGCGGCCATTACGACCAGTACTTC.

A note on this clonotype: One junction end does not reproduce the germline sequence, and a read error may be involved. The chain is built from TRBV4-3 and TRBJ2-7; TRBD1 matches at 7 bases. The CDR3 has 18 residues. Germline values: CDR1 LGHNA, CDR2 YSLEER. For the CDR3, the DNA is TGCGCCAGCGGCCAAGACCTACTGGACAGGACGGGGTCCTACGAGCAGTACTTC. This translates into CASGQDLLDRTGSYEQYF.

This clonotype was seen a handful of times. The CDR3 nucleotides read TGTGCCAGCAAAAATACGAACAGGGGTAGGAGCTACACCTTC. Encoded protein: CASKNTNRGRSYTF. The rearrangement joins TRBV27 to TRBJ1-2; 7 bases are shared with TRBD1. Germline CDR1 is MNHEY and CDR2 is SMNVEV (reference sequence). J lost 9 bases, V lost 7 bases, and 14 bases had no gene match. There are 14 residues in the CDR3.

This clonotype was observed a few times. The chain is built from TRBV6-1 and TRBJ2-7; 11 nucleotides agree with TRBD2. V lost 7 bases to trimming and J lost 2 bases; unmatched junction nucleotides: 16. Germline CDR1 and CDR2: MNHNS and SASEGT. CDR3 length: 18 amino acids. The CDR3 region is CASNPNPPTSGGAYEQYF. The CDR3 DNA reads TGTGCCAGCAATCCAAACCCCCCAACTAGCGGGGGTGCCTACGAGCAGTACTTC.

This clonotype was observed a few times. The gene calls are TRBV7-9 and TRBJ2-1, with TRBD2 matching 8 bases. The CDR3 contains 16 residues. Germline lookup yields CDR1 SEHNR and CDR2 FQNEAQ (reference sequence). Trimming took 5 bases from V and 6 from J; bases not matched to a gene: 12. CDR3 coding DNA: TGTGCCAGCAGCCGCCCGGGGGGGGTGCAAGGCAATGAGCAGTTCTTC. This translates into CASSRPGGVQGNEQFF.

J is TRBJ2-1 and V is TRBV6-5, with a tentative D call TRBD1 (5 bases). The CDR3 sequence is 16 residues long. The V and J ends lost 0 bases and 3 bases respectively, with 12 bases between them. The germline gives CDR1 MNHEY, CDR2 SVGAGI. The CDR3 DNA reads TGTGCCAGCAGTTACTCGAAAGGGGCACACTACAATGAGCAGTTCTTC. It translates to CASSYSKGAHYNEQFF.

This clonotype was counted only a few times. CDR3 amino acids: CASREGLSYEQYF. CDR3 DNA sequence: TGTGCCAGCAGGGAGGGTCTTTCCTACGAGCAGTACTTC. The V gene is TRBV21-1, the J gene TRBJ2-7; the table's D call, TRBD2, has no DNA check behind it. TRBV21-1 is reported as a pseudogene. The CDR3 runs 13 residues.

The sample holds many counts of this clonotype. The J gene is TRBJ2-5, the V gene TRBV29-1; possible D gene TRBD1, 5 bases. This CDR3 spans 15 amino acids. Germline assignment: CDR1 SQVTM and CDR2 ANQGSEA. The V and J ends lost 7 bases and 2 bases respectively, with 20 bases between them. This chain's CDR3 is CSARYTGIRQETQYF. In DNA, the CDR3 is TGCAGCGCTCGATATACAGGTATTCGGCAAGAGACCCAGTACTTC.

The V and J genes are TRBV30 and TRBJ2-1; 10 positions match TRBD2. Per the germline V gene, CDR1 is GTSNPN and CDR2 is SVGIG (reference sequence). V shed 0 bases and J 7 bases; nucleotides not matched to a gene: 6. The CDR3 loop spans 15 amino acids. The CDR3 sequence: CAWSVKAGGPNEQFF. Here the CDR3 DNA reads TGTGCCTGGAGTGTTAAAGCGGGAGGGCCGAATGAGCAGTTCTTC.

The rearrangement joins TRBV6-2 or TRBV6-3 to TRBJ2-5; D may be TRBD1 or TRBD2 (5 bases each). Germline-derived CDR1 and CDR2 are MNHEY and SVGEGT. V shed 6 bases and J shed 7 bases, with 21 bases lying between them. The CDR3 covers 15 residues. In DNA form, the CDR3 reads TGTGCCAGCAGACCGCCCGGGGCGGCCCGGGGGACCCAGTACTTC. Translated, it gives CASRPPGAARGTQYF.

In this sample, this clonotype turned up many times. The chain recombines TRBV11-2 with TRBJ2-1; no clear D. Germline V gene data show CDR1 as SGHAT and CDR2 as FQNNGV. Trimming removed 5 bases from V and 5 bases from J, with 22 bases in between. The length of the CDR3 is 17 residues. DNA of the CDR3: TGTGCCAGCAGCAACCTGGTTAGCACCCAACCCCACAATGAGCAGTTCTTC. It is translated as CASSNLVSTQPHNEQFF.

This clonotype was observed a handful of times. The chain recombines TRBV2 with TRBJ2-6; a weak D match, TRBD2 (5 bases). CDR3 length: 17 amino acids. V was cut by 9 bases and J by 0 bases, with 18 bases left in between. The germline V gene encodes CDR1 SNHLY and CDR2 FYNNEI. CDR3 bases: TGTGCCAGATCAACGGTCTTGAGCGGCTCTGGGGCCAACGTCCTGACTTTC. Translated, it gives CARSTVLSGSGANVLTF.

In its sample, this clonotype was seen many times. This chain uses TRBV5-1 with TRBJ2-7; TRBD2 might be the D (6 bases). The germline CDR1 and CDR2 sequences are SGHRS and YFSETQ. The CDR3 is 13 amino acids. V was trimmed by 2 bases and J by 3 bases, leaving 9 bases between them. The CDR3 nucleotides are TGCGCCAGCAGCTTTGATAGCGGCTACGAGCAGTACTTC. As protein: CASSFDSGYEQYF.

V is TRBV6-5 and J is TRBJ1-4; weak D call: TRBD1 (5 bases). The CDR3 extends over 13 amino acids. Germline CDR1 MNHEY, CDR2 SVGAGI. The germline V and J ends were trimmed by 6 bases and 4 bases, with 9 bases remaining between them. For the CDR3, the DNA is TGTGCCAGCAGCAGACAGTATAATGAAAAACTGTTTTTT. Translated, it gives CASSRQYNEKLFF.

The V gene is TRBV7-9, the J gene TRBJ2-3; 7 bases agree with TRBD1. In germline, CDR1 is SEHNR, CDR2 FQNEAQ (reference sequence). The J segment lost 2 bases and the V segment lost 8 bases, leaving 4 bases of the junction unmatched. The CDR3 has 13 residues. The CDR3 protein is CASVGTDTDTQYF. In nucleotides, the CDR3 is TGTGCCAGCGTCGGGACAGACACAGATACGCAGTATTTT.

This clonotype was picked up a small number of times. The V and J genes are TRBV5-1 and TRBJ2-7; TRBD1 aligns across 10 bases. The V and J ends lost 5 bases and 3 bases, in that order; junction bases with no gene match: 2. From germline, CDR1 is SGHRS and CDR2 YFSETQ. This CDR3 has 13 amino acids. The CDR3 nucleotides are TGCGCCAGCAGGCGGACAGGGGGCTACGAGCAGTACTTC. Residues: CASRRTGGYEQYF.

The chain has TRBV5-6 and TRBJ1-1; D uncertain. Germline V gene sequence: CDR1 SGHDT, CDR2 YYEEEE. This CDR3 contains 14 residues. V lost 0 bases to trimming and J lost 2 bases, with 8 bases between them. The CDR3 protein is CASSLGRTNTEAFF. In DNA, the CDR3 is TGTGCCAGCAGCTTGGGACGGACCAACACTGAAGCTTTCTTT.

The chain joins TRBV15 to TRBJ1-5; the D is unclear. Germline values: CDR1 LNHNV, CDR2 YYDKDF (reference sequence). The V and J ends lost 8 bases and 5 bases respectively, with 7 bases between them. The CDR3 runs to 11 residues. The CDR3 region is CATPWDQPQHF. The DNA for the CDR3 is TGTGCCACCCCCTGGGATCAGCCCCAGCATTTT.

Comments on this clonotype: Its ends do not fully match the called genes, so a read error is possible. J is TRBJ2-4 and V is TRBV13, with D unresolved. CDR3 size: 14 residues. Germline CDR1 PRHDT, CDR2 FYEKMQ (reference sequence). CDR3 bases: TGTGTCAGCAGCTTAGGCCCCCTAGTTTACGGGCAGTACTTC. Translated: CVSSLGPLVYGQYF.

This clonotype was observed a handful of times. Here the CDR3 reads CASSQGRTSAYEQYF. The CDR3 nucleotides are TGTGCCAGCAGCCAAGGTCGGACTAGCGCATACGAGCAGTACTTC. The J gene is TRBJ2-7, the V gene TRBV14; 9 bases map to TRBD2. With V trimmed by 1 base and J by 4 bases, 5 bases remained unmatched. The CDR3 loop spans 15 amino acids. Per the germline V gene, CDR1 is SGHDN and CDR2 is FVKESK. Full variable domain (rest looked up from reference TRBV14 and TRBJ2-7): EAGVTQFPSHSVIEKGQTVTLRCDPISGHDNLYWYRRVMGKEIKFLLHFVKESKQDESGMPNNRFLAERTGGTYSTLKVQPAELEDSGVYFCASSQGRTSAYEQYFGPGTRLTVT.

The rearrangement uses TRBV4-2 and TRBJ2-4, with 7 nucleotides matching TRBD1. Gene TRBJ2-7 matches the end of the DNA better, so the J call may be wrong. The CDR3 sequence is 15 residues long. Germline V gene data show CDR1 as LGHNA and CDR2 as YNFKEQ. The CDR3 reads CASSHPGTAAYEQYF. The CDR3 coding sequence is TGTGCCAGCAGCCATCCCGGGACAGCCGCCTACGAGCAGTACTTC.

The table lists this clonotype with a few counts. The chain carries TRBV10-3 and TRBJ2-1; 10 nucleotides agree with TRBD2. The CDR3 covers 13 residues. CDR1 is ENHRY, CDR2 SYGVKD, per germline. The V segment lost 4 bases and the J segment 7 bases; nucleotides outside the gene matches: 1. The CDR3 nucleotides read TGTGCCATCAGTGCACTAGCGGGGAATGAGCAGTTCTTC. Translation: CAISALAGNEQFF.